The 5 T cell receptor beta chains in this list originate from one sample, sequenced in a study of CD8+ T cells in alopecia areata. Treatment: oral pan-JAK inhibitor, 5-10 mg twice daily. Extracted from the samples, RNA was reverse transcribed into cDNA to serve as the sequencing template. Only in-frame clones appear in the TCRdb table, and some are missing; sequencing was by immunoSEQ multiplex PCR. The repertoire holds roughly 200,000 clones, with roughly three fifths as singletons. Material: CD4+ T cells sorted from blood, obtained at week 4, from a patient treated with tofacitinib. These receptors all come from a human donor with alopecia areata.

This clone has a single count. This rearrangement joins TRBV30 to TRBJ2-5; D is uncertain. This CDR3 region has 13 residues. V was shortened by 4 bases and J by 5 bases, with 14 bases between the two germline ends. Per germline, CDR1 GTSNPN and CDR2 SVGIG (reference sequence). The DNA for the CDR3 is TGTGCCTGGACTACGGGTCCATGGGAGACCCAGTACTTC. Protein sequence: CAWTTGPWETQYF.

J is TRBJ2-1 and V is TRBV27; D remains unclear. Germline V gene lookup returns CDR1 MNHEY and CDR2 SMNVEV (reference sequence). The V and J ends lost 6 bases and 9 bases respectively, with 15 bases between them. The CDR3 sequence is 13 residues long. CDR3 sequence reads: CASRTDLGTEQFF. The CDR3 nucleotides are TGTGCCAGCAGGACCGACCTCGGCACTGAGCAGTTCTTC.

This chain joins TRBV30 and TRBJ1-6; D remains unclear. In germline, CDR1 is GTSNPN, CDR2 SVGIG (reference sequence). Trimming left V 4 bases short and J 0 bases short, with 10 bases between. The CDR3 is 15 amino acids. CDR3 amino acids: CAWTPTFSYNSPLHF. The DNA for the CDR3 is TGTGCCTGGACTCCGACATTCTCCTATAATTCACCCCTCCACTTT.

The chain employs TRBV4-1 and TRBJ2-3; D ambiguous. The V end lost 1 base, the J end lost 4 bases, and 6 bases lay between the germline ends. Germline V gives CDR1 MGHRA, CDR2 YSYEKL. The CDR3 has 13 amino acids. The CDR3 protein is CASSQVLPDTQYF. CDR3 nucleotides: TGCGCCAGCAGCCAAGTTCTGCCAGATACGCAGTATTTT.

The rearrangement joins TRBV5-1 to TRBJ1-1, with 7 bases matching TRBD1. Germline V gene lookup returns CDR1 SGHRS and CDR2 YFSETQ. V was clipped by 6 bases and J by 3 bases; unmatched bases: 8. The CDR3 covers 14 residues. The CDR3 nucleotides are TGCGCCAGCACCCAGAGGGGGCGGGACACTGAAGCTTTCTTT. The encoded protein is CASTQRGRDTEAFF. The full variable domain, in which reference TRBV5-1 and TRBJ1-1 provide the parts outside the CDR3, is KAGVTQTPRYLIKTRGQQVTLSCSPISGHRSVSWYQQTPGQGLQFLFEYFSETQRNKGNFPGRFSGRQFSNSRSEMNVSTLELGDSALYLCASTQRGRDTEAFFGQGTRLTVV.